This TCR beta chain was observed in a study of T cell responses to AZD1222 COVID-19 vaccine. TCRdb keeps only in-frame clones here, not all; method: immunoSEQ multiplex PCR. Of 170,000 or so clones in the sample, 75% to 95% are singletons; the top ten hold 2.5% to 3%. The sequence was obtained from an adult in good health. Sequenced here: peripheral blood, sampled on day 0 of AZD1222 vaccination.

CDR3 DNA sequence: TGTGCCTGGAGTGTTTGGGGGACGGAACGAAACACCATATATTTT. Translation gives CAWSVWGTERNTIYF. The chain employs TRBV30 and TRBJ1-3, with a weak D call TRBD1 (5 bases). V gave up 0 bases and J gave up 5 bases, with 14 bases separating them. CDR1 is GTSNPN, CDR2 SVGIG, per germline (reference sequence). The length of the CDR3 is 15 residues.